This T cell receptor beta chain came from a study of control samples from healthy donors and cancer patients (dated by TCRdb to between 2020 and 2021). From cysteine to phenylalanine, the CDR3 is 14 amino acids long. Only the CDR3 region is kept as DNA, spanning 42 bases read in frame from base 1. The germline V gene yields KGHDR for CDR1 and SFDVKD for CDR2. The junction shows trimming of 9 bases on V and 0 bases on J, plus 11 bases between the germline ends. The method behind the library was the immunoSEQ multiplex PCR assay. TCRdb holds this immuneACCESS table with in-frame rearrangements only. Some clones are missing; in checked studies, unresolved V genes explain under half, and the rest has no known cause. This sample holds 48,000 or so clones; over 85% were observed only once. Around 24% of the sample is held by the ten biggest clonotypes. As to this clone: No cognate antigen has been identified for it. No base-level quality is on record; no much larger clone is a single base apart.

The sequencing input was PBMCs. This TCR was sampled from a woman between 50 and 59 years old with head and neck cancer. The chain couples TRBV24-1 to TRBJ1-3; TRBD1 might be the D gene, on 5 matching bases. The nucleotides are TGTGCCACCTCCGACAGTTCCTCTGGAAACACCATATATTTT. Protein translation: CATSDSSSGNTIYF.